This TCR beta chain was retrieved from a study of cytomegalovirus exposure and HLA in healthy donors. Across the whole study: Earlier work reported 100 million to 130 million unique TCR beta sequences from about 170 million T cells. Study-wide results and limits: With DRB1 most and HLA-C fewest, TCR association rates differed between HLA loci in a later analysis. The authors confirmed in vitro that three CMV-associated chains were specific for CMV antigens.

About this clone itself: What it binds is unknown.

PCR used 60 Vbeta primers and 13 Jbeta primers. The data were produced by immunoSEQ multiplex PCR, yet TCRdb's version contains in-frame clones alone and is incomplete. The data show 120,000 or so clones, roughly 68% seen once. The sequenced material came from PBMCs. The sequence was collected from a woman in her forties or fifties in good health and CMV-seropositive.

The CDR3 sequence: CASRERGLWTEAFF. Written as DNA, the CDR3 is TGTGCCAGCAGGGAAAGGGGGCTTTGGACTGAAGCTTTCTTT. This sequence joins TRBV6-5 and TRBJ1-1, with 7 bases that match TRBD1. Germline CDR1 MNHEY, CDR2 SVGAGI. The CDR3 covers 14 residues. V lost 6 bases, J lost 5 bases, and 9 bases stayed unmatched.